Below, 3 T cell receptor beta chains from the same sample are listed, as sequenced in a study of blood T cell repertoires in COVID-19. Measured with immunoSEQ multiplex PCR; TCRdb has only the in-frame clones, and not every one. The sample shows some 120,000 clones, 70% to 90% of them seen only once. Sequencing was done on a sample of peripheral blood. Source of these receptors: a human donor in a cohort sampled during active COVID-19.

The J gene is TRBJ2-7, the V gene TRBV5-5; perhaps TRBD1 as D (5 bases). Germline-derived CDR1 and CDR2 are SGHKS and YYEKEE (reference sequence). There are 15 residues in the CDR3. V lost 3 bases to trimming and J lost 4 bases, with 17 bases between them. CDR3 residues: CASSWLVGVGYEQYF. CDR3 sequence (DNA): TGTGCCAGCAGCTGGTTGGTAGGGGTGGGGTACGAGCAGTACTTC.

The chain combines TRBV4-1 with TRBJ2-1; possibly TRBD2 for D (7 bases). Germline CDR1 MGHRA, CDR2 YSYEKL. This CDR3 is built from 17 residues. The V and J ends lost 5 bases and 8 bases respectively, with 25 bases between them. The CDR3 protein is CASSTWARGASSDEQFF. The CDR3 nucleotides read TGCGCCAGCAGCACCTGGGCTCGGGGGGCTTCGAGTGATGAGCAGTTCTTC.

V gene TRBV6-6 combines with J gene TRBJ1-5, with D possibly matching TRBD1 (5 bases). The length of the CDR3 is 13 residues. The germline CDR1 and CDR2 sequences are MNHNY and SVGAGI (reference sequence). V was trimmed by 11 bases and J by 2 bases, leaving 13 bases between them. For the CDR3, the DNA is TGTGCCGGTTGCAGGGATGGCAATCAGCCCCAGCATTTT. Protein: CAGCRDGNQPQHF.